What follows describes a single TCR beta chain. This CDR3 comprises 13 residues. Germline assignment: CDR1 SGHNT and CDR2 YYREEE (reference sequence). Trimming pared 5 bases from V and 3 bases from J, leaving 12 bases between. This entry is derived from a study of cytotoxic CD8 clonotypes in ibrutinib-treated CLL. TCRdb keeps only in-frame clones here, not all; method: immunoSEQ multiplex PCR. The sample lists about 76,000 clones; around 78% were seen once. The chain couples TRBV5-4 to TRBJ2-7; D gene unclear. This clonotype was obtained from a human donor with chronic lymphocytic leukemia. The material was PBMCs, obtained after 24 months of ibrutinib treatment. The CDR3 nucleotides are TGTGCCAGCAGTACGGAACCTAGCTACGAGCAGTACTTC. Amino acids: CASSTEPSYEQYF. Variable domain in full (rest from reference TRBV5-4 and TRBJ2-7): ETGVTQSPTHLIKTRGQQVTLRCSSQSGHNTVSWYQQALGQGPQFIFQYYREEENGRGNFPPRFSGLQFPNYSSELNVNALELDDSALYLCASSTEPSYEQYFGPGTRLTVT.